This TCR beta chain was obtained from a study of blood T cell repertoires in COVID-19. Background on the study: Some COVID-19 samples were acute and others convalescent; all came from the United States, Italy and Spain. In each case, the material was cDNA or gDNA derived from T cells, B-cell-depleted T cells, or PBMCs.

V shed 7 bases, J shed 2 bases, and the junction held 3 bases outside the gene matches. Looked up from germline, CDR1 is LNHDA and CDR2 is SQIVND (reference sequence). The CDR3 runs 13 residues. In the authors' methods: Amplification from reference gene primers served as the basis for estimated nucleated cell counts. Clones were read by immunoSEQ multiplex PCR, and TCRdb kept only the in-frame ones, dropping some. Clone size and the V and J calls come from that table; the DNA yielded D and trimming. The sample lists fewer than 45,000 clones, roughly 78% occurring once. The receptor comes from a man aged 55 to 69 with acute or convalescent COVID-19. This chain joins TRBV19 and TRBJ2-3; 7 nucleotides match TRBD2. The sequenced sample was peripheral blood. CDR3 DNA: TGTGCCAGTAAAACTAGCGCCACAGATACGCAGTATTTT. Protein: CASKTSATDTQYF.